One and the same sample provided the 28 T cell receptor beta chains below, sequenced in a study of identical twins. TCRdb itself ran the 5' RACE reads through MiXCR, one entry per CDR3 protein. Of 400,000 to 550,000 distinct CDR3 sequences in the sample, around 20% were seen once. Separately, the same data were catalogued under a study of T cells expressing NK-cell markers.

The sequencing sample was made of CD4+ T cells sorted from blood. These TCRs come from a young woman in good health.

CDR3 DNA: TGTGCCAGCAGTTCCTTGCGGGGGGACTACGAGCAGTACTTC. It translates to CASSSLRGDYEQYF. The chain is built from TRBV12-3 or TRBV12-4 and TRBJ2-7, with TRBD2 matching over 8 bases. This CDR3 is built from 14 residues. Losses at the gene ends were 4 bases for V and 3 bases for J; bases not matched to a gene: 5.

A few counts support this clonotype. The chain joins TRBV10-3 to TRBJ2-5, with D uncertain. Germline-derived CDR1 and CDR2 are ENHRY and SYGVKD. Trimming took off 5 bases at V and 3 bases at J, with 7 bases between the two ends. The CDR3 covers 12 residues. Written as DNA, the CDR3 is TGTGCCATCAGTCCCGCAGAAGAGACCCAGTACTTC. Translated, it gives CAISPAEETQYF.

CDR3 coding DNA: TGTGCCAGCAGTGATTCCGGACTGCATAACTATGGCTACACCTTC. It yields the protein CASSDSGLHNYGYTF. J is TRBJ1-2 and V is TRBV6-1; D remains unclear. The CDR3 sequence is 15 residues long. CDR1 is MNHNS and CDR2 is SASEGT in the germline V gene. V lost 3 bases and J lost 1, with 12 bases in between.

The gene calls are TRBV9 and TRBJ2-2; maybe TRBD2 (6 bases). Germline loops: CDR1 SGDLS, CDR2 YYNGEE. With 4 bases removed from V and 2 bases from J, the gap between germline ends came to 15 bases. The CDR3 is 16 residues long. CDR3 sequence (DNA): TGTGCCAGCAGCCTTCGACTAGAGGCAAACACCGGGGAGCTGTTTTTT. Its protein product is CASSLRLEANTGELFF.

V is TRBV12-3 or TRBV12-4 and J is TRBJ1-4; 9 bases line up with TRBD1. The CDR3 contains 14 residues. After removal of 4 bases from V and 8 bases from J, the junction contained 5 bases not matched to a gene. CDR3 DNA: TGTGCCAGCAGTTGGGACAGGGACAAGGAAAAACTGTTTTTT. This codes for CASSWDRDKEKLFF.

The sample holds one count of this clonotype. This chain links TRBV13 with TRBJ1-1; TRBD1 might be the D (5 bases). CDR3 length equals 14 residues. V dropped 4 bases and J dropped 3 bases, with 12 bases sitting between them. In germline, CDR1 is PRHDT, CDR2 FYEKMQ (reference sequence). As DNA, the CDR3 is TGTGCCAGCAGCTGGGACGGGGAGGACACTGAAGCTTTCTTT. Its translation: CASSWDGEDTEAFF.

The CDR3 sequence: CASSFTTGQGKYF. Written as DNA, the CDR3 is TGTGCCAGCAGCTTCACTACGGGACAGGGGAAGTACTTC. The chain links TRBV7-9 to TRBJ2-7, with 10 bases lining up with TRBD1. After removal of 3 bases from V and 11 bases from J, the junction contained 7 bases not matched to a gene. CDR3 size: 13 residues. CDR1 is SEHNR, CDR2 FQNEAQ, per germline (reference sequence).

The sample holds a few counts of this clonotype. This sequence joins TRBV7-2 and TRBJ2-1; maybe TRBD2 (6 bases). CDR1 SGHTA and CDR2 FQGNSA come from the germline V gene. The V and J ends lost 3 bases and 6 bases respectively, with 15 bases between them. CDR3 length: 15 residues. Here the CDR3 reads CASSLRTIRGNEQFF. The CDR3 nucleotides are TGTGCCAGCAGCTTGCGGACTATTAGGGGCAATGAGCAGTTCTTC.

The V call is TRBV30, the J call TRBJ1-4; D is undetermined. CDR3 length equals 11 residues. Germline CDR1 reads GTSNPN; CDR2 reads SVGIG (reference sequence). Trimming cost V 6 bases and J 7 bases, with 9 bases left between them. CDR3 sequence: CACRVTEKLFF. Written as DNA, the CDR3 is TGTGCCTGTCGAGTTACTGAAAAACTGTTTTTT.

The table lists this clonotype with a few counts. The V call is TRBV6-2 or TRBV6-3, the J call TRBJ2-1; 11 bases fit TRBD2. In germline, CDR1 is MNHEY, CDR2 SVGEGT. CDR3 length: 17 amino acids. The V gene end was trimmed by 0 bases and the J gene end by 9 bases; junction bases not matched to a gene: 10. CDR3 nucleotides: TGTGCCAGCAGTTACTCGGGTAGCGGGGGGGGCAGGGGTGAGCAGTTCTTC. Its translation: CASSYSGSGGGRGEQFF.

The chain has TRBV5-1 and TRBJ1-1; D not resolved. V was pared by 9 bases and J by 6 bases, with 24 bases between. The germline V gene has CDR1 SGHRS and CDR2 YFSETQ. The CDR3 is 15 residues long. CDR3: CATSSGGGYNAEAFF. Here the CDR3 DNA reads TGCGCCACCTCGTCGGGTGGAGGGTACAACGCTGAAGCTTTCTTT. Filled out from reference TRBV5-1 and TRBJ1-1, the complete variable domain reads KAGVTQTPRYLIKTRGQQVTLSCSPISGHRSVSWYQQTPGQGLQFLFEYFSETQRNKGNFPGRFSGRQFSNSRSEMNVSTLELGDSALYLCATSSGGGYNAEAFFGQGTRLTVV.

This clonotype showed up just a few times. The V call is TRBV5-1, the J call TRBJ2-2; 7 bases match TRBD1. V lost 0 bases and J lost 3; bases outside the gene matches: 2. In germline, CDR1 is SGHRS, CDR2 YFSETQ. The length of the CDR3 is 15 residues. CDR3 in amino acids: CASSLGDRDTGELFF. DNA for the CDR3: TGCGCCAGCAGCTTGGGTGACAGGGACACCGGGGAGCTGTTTTTT.

This clonotype has only a few counts. The V and J genes are TRBV3-1 and TRBJ1-1; 11 bases agree with TRBD1. V lost 7 bases, J lost 5 bases, and 15 bases stayed unmatched. The CDR3 extends over 17 amino acids. Germline CDR1 is LGHDT and CDR2 is YNNKEL (reference sequence). The CDR3 sequence is CASIPHGTGGRTTEAFF. CDR3 nucleotide sequence: TGTGCCAGCATCCCCCACGGGACAGGGGGGAGAACTACTGAAGCTTTCTTT.

J is TRBJ2-1 and V is TRBV14; TRBD2 might be the D (6 bases). V dropped 3 bases and J dropped 9 bases, with 24 bases sitting between them. Per the germline V gene, CDR1 is SGHDN and CDR2 is FVKESK. This CDR3 is 17 amino acids long. The CDR3 is CASSHLRSGTFPSEQFF. In nucleotides, the CDR3 is TGTGCCAGCAGCCATCTTCGCTCCGGGACTTTTCCGAGTGAGCAGTTCTTC.

V is TRBV11-2 and J is TRBJ2-7; TRBD2 matches 7 bases. V gave up 2 bases and J gave up 4 bases; unmatched junction bases: 20. The CDR3 covers 19 residues. Germline values: CDR1 SGHAT, CDR2 FQNNGV. CDR3 bases: TGTGCCAGCAGCTTAATGAATCTGGTCCGGGGCGGGAGAGGGTACGAGCAGTACTTC. Translating gives CASSLMNLVRGGRGYEQYF. The full variable domain, rest sourced from reference TRBV11-2 and TRBJ2-7, is EAGVAQSPRYKIIEKRQSVAFWCNPISGHATLYWYQQILGQGPKLLIQFQNNGVVDDSQLPKDRFSAERLKGVDSTLKIQPAKLEDSAVYLCASSLMNLVRGGRGYEQYFGPGTRLTVT.

This chain joins TRBV7-2 and TRBJ2-7; possible D gene TRBD2, 5 bases. The V end was cut by 2 bases, the J end by 2 bases, with 10 bases between. CDR1 is SGHTA and CDR2 is FQGNSA in the germline V gene. The CDR3 spans 14 residues. CDR3 amino acids: CASSLTNGAYEQYF. The CDR3 coding sequence is TGTGCCAGCAGCTTAACAAACGGGGCCTACGAGCAGTACTTC.

This sequence joins TRBV20-1 and TRBJ2-5; D is perhaps TRBD2 (6 bases). V was pared by 5 bases and J by 3 bases, with 19 bases between. Germline-derived CDR1 and CDR2 are DFQATT and SNEGSKA (reference sequence). The CDR3 consists of 15 residues. The CDR3 DNA is TGCAGTGCTTATCTCCCAGGAGGGCCGGAAGAGACCCAGTACTTC. It translates to CSAYLPGGPEETQYF.

This clonotype was seen more than once but under ten times. The chain is built from TRBV3-1 and TRBJ2-7; TRBD2 is a possible D gene (5 bases). The CDR3 runs 15 residues. Germline V gene data show CDR1 as LGHDT and CDR2 as YNNKEL (reference sequence). Deletions cut 1 base from V and 2 bases from J, with 12 bases between. CDR3 nucleotide sequence: TGTGCCAGCAGCCAAGGCGGCGGGCCCACCTACGAGCAGTACTTC. Amino acid sequence: CASSQGGGPTYEQYF.

This clonotype was counted a few times. The chain recombines TRBV12-3 or TRBV12-4 with TRBJ2-3; D may be TRBD1 (7 bases). The ends were cut back, 4 bases at V and 3 bases at J, with 17 bases in the middle. CDR3 length equals 16 residues. CDR3 bases: TGTGCCAGCAGTTACTACAGGGGTAGCGGAACAGATACGCAGTATTTT. Protein product: CASSYYRGSGTDTQYF.

The rearrangement links TRBV7-9 to TRBJ2-7; 7 bases align to TRBD2. Germline trimming cut 5 bases from V and 6 bases from J; bases unmatched to any gene: 13. The CDR3 is 15 amino acids. CDR1 SEHNR and CDR2 FQNEAQ come from the germline V gene (reference sequence). CDR3 nucleotides: TGTGCCAGCAGCGCGCAGGGCGCGGGAGCTAGCGAGCAGTACTTC. Translating it yields CASSAQGAGASEQYF.

The chain uses TRBV5-1 and TRBJ1-5, with D uncertain. V lost 4 bases and J 4 bases, leaving 9 bases between the germline ends. CDR3 length: 13 amino acids. Germline CDR1 is SGHRS and CDR2 is YFSETQ. The CDR3 protein is CASSALGNQPQHF. Written as DNA, the CDR3 is TGCGCCAGCAGCGCCCTCGGGAATCAGCCCCAGCATTTT.

This clonotype was recorded many times. The chain links TRBV29-1 to TRBJ1-1, with no clear D. Germline CDR1 and CDR2: SQVTM and ANQGSEA. CDR3 length: 14 amino acids. Trimming removed 3 bases at V and 0 bases at J, with 11 bases between. The CDR3 spells CSVDWGLLNTEAFF. The CDR3 DNA is TGCAGCGTTGACTGGGGATTATTGAACACTGAAGCTTTCTTT.

This clonotype has only a few counts. The chain carries TRBV12-3 or TRBV12-4 and TRBJ2-3; D is ambiguous. V was trimmed by 3 bases and J by 1 base, leaving 8 bases between them. The CDR3 sequence is 14 residues long. CDR3 protein: CASSLVGRTDTQYF. The CDR3 DNA reads as TGTGCCAGCAGTTTGGTCGGACGCACAGATACGCAGTATTTT.

The chain joins TRBV20-1 to TRBJ1-5, with 7 bases matching TRBD1. Per the germline V gene, CDR1 is DFQATT and CDR2 is SNEGSKA (reference sequence). The junction had 9 bases not matched to a gene; V was cut back by 5 bases and J by 5 bases. CDR3 length: 14 residues. The CDR3 DNA reads as TGCAGTGCTTCCCTAGACAGGGAAGATCAGCCCCAGCATTTT. This sequence encodes CSASLDREDQPQHF.

This clonotype was picked up a small number of times. This chain links TRBV11-2 with TRBJ2-1, with TRBD2 identical over 9 bases. The trim removed 2 bases at V and 10 bases at J, leaving 18 bases unmatched. The germline V gene has CDR1 SGHAT and CDR2 FQNNGV. The CDR3 consists of 18 residues. Here the CDR3 reads CASSLPPLALAGVREQFF. The DNA for the CDR3 is TGTGCCAGCAGCTTACCCCCTTTGGCGTTAGCGGGAGTGCGGGAGCAGTTCTTC.

The chain links TRBV6-2 or TRBV6-3 to TRBJ1-1, with TRBD1 as a possible D gene (6 bases). The V gene's germline CDR1 is MNHEY and CDR2 SVGEGT. The CDR3 is 14 amino acids. Trimming took 8 bases from V and 3 from J, leaving 16 bases between them. The CDR3 DNA reads as TGTGCCAGCGGCCCGAACAGGGTCGACACTGAAGCTTTCTTT. It specifies CASGPNRVDTEAFF.

The CDR3 is CAPRLTGFETQYF. The DNA of the CDR3 is TGTGCCCCCCGCCTAACAGGGTTTGAGACCCAGTACTTC. The V call is TRBV15, the J call TRBJ2-5; D possibly corresponds to TRBD1 (6 bases). The CDR3 sequence is 13 residues long. Germline loops: CDR1 LNHNV, CDR2 YYDKDF (reference sequence). V was cut by 11 bases and J by 5 bases, with 18 bases left in between.

This clonotype was recorded a few times. The V gene is TRBV29-1, the J gene TRBJ2-7, with D possibly being TRBD2 (6 bases). V lost 7 bases and J lost 0, with 13 bases in between. CDR3 size: 13 residues. CDR1 is SQVTM and CDR2 is ANQGSEA in the germline V gene. CDR3 nucleotide sequence: TGCAGCGCTAGAGGGAGGTCCTCCTACGAGCAGTACTTC. Protein sequence: CSARGRSSYEQYF.